Listed below are T cell receptor beta chains from one sample, sequenced in a study of blood T cell repertoires in COVID-19. Some clones are missing from TCRdb's copy, which holds only in-frame ones; the method was immunoSEQ multiplex PCR. In the table there are roughly 86,000 clones, around nine tenths of which are singletons. Sample: peripheral blood. These receptors were collected from a man aged 40-49 years with acute or convalescent COVID-19. Each CDR3 is given with its conserved first and last residue. A D gene is named only where the DNA matches it firmly. A row's size may be missing; if present it is once, few, many or a size class.

TRBJ1-2 | - | TRBV28 | - | TGTGCCAGCAGATCGTCCCCAGGACTCAACCCCAGGGGCTACACCTTC | CASRSSPGLNPRGYTF
TRBJ1-6 | once | TRBV6-5 | - | TGTGCCAGCAGCGGGTATGCCTATAATTCACCCCTCCACTTT | CASSGYAYNSPLHF
TRBJ2-1 | - | TRBV24-1 | TRBD1 | TGTGCCACCAGTGGTCCGGGACAGGGGCCTGAGCAGTTCTTC | CATSGPGQGPEQFF
TRBJ1-3 | - | TRBV9 | TRBD1 | TGTGCCAGCAGCGTAGGACAGGGTGCTGGAAACACCATATATTTT | CASSVGQGAGNTIYF
TRBJ1-1 | - | TRBV25-1 | - | TGTGCCAGCACCCTAGGGGGGGGAAACACTGAAGCTTTCTTT | CASTLGGGNTEAFF
TRBJ1-4 | - | TRBV28 | TRBD1 | TGTGCCAGCAGTGAACAGACAGGGGGTAATGAAAAACTGTTTTTT | CASSEQTGGNEKLFF
TRBJ2-2 | - | TRBV19 | - | TGTGCCACCACTCGACAGGACACTTTAACCGGGGAGCTGTTTTTT | CATTRQDTLTGELFF
TRBJ2-3 | - | TRBV11-2 | TRBD2 | TGTGCCAGCAGCGGGACCGGGACTAGCGCCGGTTGGGATACGCAGTATTTT | CASSGTGTSAGWDTQYF
TRBJ2-7 | - | TRBV6-5 | - | TGTGCCAGCAGCGCCGGGTCAAGGTTCTACGAGCAGTACTTC | CASSAGSRFYEQYF
TRBJ1-1 | - | TRBV9 | - | TGTGCCAGCAGCGTAGAACAGAACCTCATGAACACTGAAGCTTTCTTT | CASSVEQNLMNTEAFF
TRBJ1-1 | - | TRBV7-3 | TRBD1 | TGTGCCAGCAGTCGCGGACAGGGAAACACTGAAGCTTTCTTT | CASSRGQGNTEAFF
TRBJ2-2 | - | TRBV10-3 | TRBD1 | TGTGCCATCAGTGAAGGACAGGGGGGCACCGGGGAGCTGTTTTTT | CAISEGQGGTGELFF
TRBJ2-1 | once | TRBV9 | - | TGTGCCAGCAGCGTCTCAGGGGGGATTGGTGAGCAGTTCTTC | CASSVSGGIGEQFF
TRBJ2-5 | - | TRBV24-1 | TRBD1 | TGTGCCACCAGTGACGGACAGGGGTGGTTGGGAGAGACCCAGTACTTC | CATSDGQGWLGETQYF
TRBJ2-1 | - | TRBV7-9 | TRBD2 | TGTGCCAGCAGCTCCTCGGGGGGACTGAGGACCATCTACAATGAGCAGTTCTTC | CASSSSGGLRTIYNEQFF
TRBJ1-1 | - | TRBV6-6 | - | TGTGCCAGCAACCGACGACAGCTGAACACTGAAGCTTTCTTT | CASNRRQLNTEAFF
TRBJ2-7 | - | TRBV12-3/TRBV12-4 | - | TGTGCCAGCCTCCAGGCGGGTGGGTACGAGCAGTACTTC | CASLQAGGYEQYF
TRBJ2-5 | - | TRBV15 | - | TGTGCCACCAGCAGAGATGAGGGTTCAGGAGAGACCCAGTACTTC | CATSRDEGSGETQYF
TRBJ2-3 | - | TRBV4-2 | TRBD2 | TGTGCCAGCAGCCAAGAGGGCAGCGGGGGGCCCTCCACAGATACGCAGTATTTT | CASSQEGSGGPSTDTQYF
TRBJ2-5 | - | TRBV15 | TRBD1 | TGTGCCACCAGCAGATTATGGGACAGGGGCGAGACCCAGTACTTC | CATSRLWDRGETQYF
TRBJ2-2 | - | TRBV21-1 | - | TGTGCCAGGGGAGCCGGGGAGCTGTTTTTT | CARGAGELFF
TRBJ1-6 | - | TRBV5-6 | - | TGTGCCAGCAGCCCCCCGGGGTCCTATAATTCACCCCTCCACTTT | CASSPPGSYNSPLHF
TRBJ2-1 | - | TRBV7-9 | TRBD2 | TGTGCCAGCAGCTTAGCGCGCCCTAGCGGGGGTGGTGAGCAGTTCTTC | CASSLARPSGGGEQFF
TRBJ1-5 | - | TRBV7-8 | - | TGTGCCAGCTCCCCAAGCGGGGCAGGCAATCAGCCCCAGCATTTT | CASSPSGAGNQPQHF
TRBJ1-6 | - | TRBV30 | TRBD1 | TGTGCCTGGAGTTCAGGGGGGAATTCACCCCTCCACTTT | CAWSSGGNSPLHF
TRBJ1-3 | - | TRBV27 | - | TGTGCCAGCAGTTCGGCAGGGGTCGGAAACACCATATATTTT | CASSSAGVGNTIYF
TRBJ2-1 | - | TRBV19 | - | TGTGCCAGTAGCGGAATCACAGGGTCCTACAATGAGCAGTTCTTC | CASSGITGSYNEQFF
TRBJ2-7 | - | TRBV12-3/TRBV12-4 | - | TGTGCCAGCACAGACTTCTCCTACGAGCAGTACTTC | CASTDFSYEQYF
TRBJ1-4 | - | TRBV19 | TRBD1 | TGTGCCAGTAGTTCCAAAAGACAGGGGGCTAATGAAAAACTGTTTTTT | CASSSKRQGANEKLFF
TRBJ2-5 | - | TRBV3-1/TRBV3-2 | - | TGTGCCAGCAGCCAAGCGCGGGGTGAAAGCGAGACCCAGTACTTC | CASSQARGESETQYF
TRBJ2-2 | - | TRBV7-8 | TRBD1 | TGTGCCAGCAGCCCCGCCCCAGGGGGCACCGGGGAGCTGTTTTTT | CASSPAPGGTGELFF
TRBJ2-1 | - | TRBV18 | TRBD2 | TGTGCCAGCTCACAAACGGGGGGTGCTCTCTACAATGAGCAGTTCTTC | CASSQTGGALYNEQFF
TRBJ1-5 | few | TRBV7-9 | - | TGTGCCAGCAGCGCCGGACAGTATCAGCCCCAGCATTTT | CASSAGQYQPQHF
TRBJ1-5 | - | TRBV6-2/TRBV6-3 | - | TGTGCCAGCAGTAAGGCAGGTACTAGCAATCAGCCCCAGCATTTT | CASSKAGTSNQPQHF
TRBJ2-1 | once | TRBV5-8 | TRBD2 | TGTGCCAGCAGCTCGGGGACTAGCGGGGACTTAAGGTACAATGAGCAGTTCTTC | CASSSGTSGDLRYNEQFF
TRBJ1-3 | - | TRBV19 | - | TGTGCCAGTAGTACAGGGGCTGGAAACACCATATATTTT | CASSTGAGNTIYF
TRBJ2-4 | - | TRBV29-1 | TRBD1 | TGCAGCGTTGGACAGGGAGCAAACATTCAGTACTTC | CSVGQGANIQYF
TRBJ2-5 | - | TRBV7-8 | TRBD2 | TGTGCCAGCAGCCCGGGCAGGCTAGCGGGGGAAGAGACCCAGTACTTC | CASSPGRLAGEETQYF
TRBJ1-3 | - | TRBV7-9 | TRBD1 | TGTGCCAGCAGCCCGGGACAGCACTCTGGAAACACCATATATTTT | CASSPGQHSGNTIYF
TRBJ2-5 | - | TRBV29-1 | - | TGCAGCGTTGAAACAGTTCGGCAAGAGACCCAGTACTTC | CSVETVRQETQYF
TRBJ2-5 | - | TRBV25-1 | - | TGTGCCAGCAGTGATATCGACAGGCAAGAGACCCAGTACTTC | CASSDIDRQETQYF
TRBJ2-3 | - | TRBV4-1 | TRBD2 | TGCGCCAGCAGCCAAGTGGACTTAGCGGGAGCCCAAGATACGCAGTATTTT | CASSQVDLAGAQDTQYF
TRBJ1-2 | - | TRBV20-1 | - | TGCAGCCAACCAGGTCCCGATGGCTACACCTTC | CSQPGPDGYTF
TRBJ1-6 | - | TRBV30 | TRBD1 | TGTGCCTGGAGTCCCTCAGGGGGCGGCTATAATTCACCCCTCCACTTT | CAWSPSGGGYNSPLHF
TRBJ1-2 | once | TRBV7-9 | TRBD1 | TGTGCCAGCAGCCGACAGGGCTCCTACACCTTC | CASSRQGSYTF
TRBJ1-1 | - | TRBV11-2 | TRBD1 | TGTGCCAGCAGACGGCAGGGGGACACTGAAGCTTTCTTT | CASRRQGDTEAFF
TRBJ1-4 | - | TRBV7-9 | - | TGTGCCAGCAGCTTAGGAGACAGCCGAGAAAAACTGTTTTTT | CASSLGDSREKLFF
TRBJ2-5 | - | TRBV5-1 | TRBD1 | TGCGCCAGCAGCTTAAGGACAGGGAGGCAAGAGACCCAGTACTTC | CASSLRTGRQETQYF
TRBJ2-7 | - | TRBV5-1 | TRBD1 | TGCGCCAGCAGTCGTGGACAGGGGATTAACGAGCAGTACTTC | CASSRGQGINEQYF
TRBJ1-1 | - | TRBV7-3 | - | TGTGCCAGCAGCCACCAGAGGGGGTCGACTGAAGCTTTCTTT | CASSHQRGSTEAFF
TRBJ1-1 | few | TRBV30 | - | TGTGCCTGGGGACAGTTGAACACTGAAGCTTTCTTT | CAWGQLNTEAFF
TRBJ2-2 | - | TRBV11-3 | TRBD2 | TGTGCCAGCAGCGGACGACTAGCGGGAGACCCCGCCGGGGAGCTGTTTTTT | CASSGRLAGDPAGELFF
TRBJ1-4 | - | TRBV6-5 | - | TGTGCCAGCTCTTCCGGGGACACGGGTCACGAAAAACTGTTTTTT | CASSSGDTGHEKLFF
TRBJ2-2 | once | TRBV11-3 | - | TGTGCCAGCAGCTTTAAAACCGGGGAGCTGTTTTTT | CASSFKTGELFF
TRBJ2-6 | once | TRBV5-1 | - | TGCGCCAGCAGCTTGGACAGGTCTGGGGCCAACGTCCTGACTTTC | CASSLDRSGANVLTF
TRBJ2-7 | - | TRBV5-4 | TRBD2 | TGTGCCAGCAGCCCGGGACTAGCGGTCTCCGAGCAGTACTTC | CASSPGLAVSEQYF
TRBJ2-5 | - | TRBV9 | - | TGTGCCAGCAGCGTAGGTGGGGCACAAGAGACCCAGTACTTC | CASSVGGAQETQYF
TRBJ2-1 | - | TRBV4-1 | - | TGCGCCAGCAGCCACCCACGGGAGCGACCCCTCTTC | CASSHPRERPLF
TRBJ1-1 | - | TRBV11-2 | - | TGTGCCAGCAGCTTAGGCAGGGCAGCCACTGAAGCTTTCTTT | CASSLGRAATEAFF